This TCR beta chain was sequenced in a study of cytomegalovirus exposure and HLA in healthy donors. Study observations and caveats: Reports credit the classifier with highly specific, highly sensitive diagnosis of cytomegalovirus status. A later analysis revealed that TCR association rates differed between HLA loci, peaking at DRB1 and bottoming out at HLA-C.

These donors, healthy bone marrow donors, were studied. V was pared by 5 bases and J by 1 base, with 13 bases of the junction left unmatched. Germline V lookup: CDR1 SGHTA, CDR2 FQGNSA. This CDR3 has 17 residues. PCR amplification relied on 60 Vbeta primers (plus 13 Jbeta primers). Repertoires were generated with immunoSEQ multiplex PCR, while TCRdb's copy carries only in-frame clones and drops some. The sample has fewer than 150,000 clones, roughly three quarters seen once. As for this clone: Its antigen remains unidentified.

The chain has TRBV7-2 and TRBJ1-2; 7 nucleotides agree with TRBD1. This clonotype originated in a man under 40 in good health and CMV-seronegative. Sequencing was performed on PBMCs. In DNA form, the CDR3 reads TGTGCCAGCAGCATTACCGGGACAGTTAATTTTAACTATGGCTACACCTTC. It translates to CASSITGTVNFNYGYTF. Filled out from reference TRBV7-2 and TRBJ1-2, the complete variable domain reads GAGVSQSPSNKVTEKGKDVELRCDPISGHTALYWYRQSLGQGLEFLIYFQGNSAPDKSGLPSDRFSAERTGGSVSTLTIQRTQQEDSAVYLCASSITGTVNFNYGYTFGSGTRLTVV.